The sequence of this T cell receptor (beta chain) was determined in a study of cytomegalovirus exposure and HLA in healthy donors. In regard to this clone: Its matching antigen is unknown.

Study-level results: In vitro checks showed that three CMV-associated chains really do target CMV antigens. Earlier analysis found most TCR beta V segments productive about 90% or about 30% of the time. A later analysis found common viral pathogens apparently linked to several of the most significant clusters.

Trimming took off 2 bases at V and 2 bases at J, with 13 bases between the two ends. The CDR3 totals 16 residues. Germline assignment: CDR1 SGDLS and CDR2 YYNGEE. Use of 60 Vbeta and 13 Jbeta primers characterized the PCR. TCRdb keeps only in-frame clones here, not all; method: immunoSEQ multiplex PCR. The specimen's table records about 160,000 clones. This sequence originates from an older woman in good health and CMV-seronegative. The chain recombines TRBV9 with TRBJ2-2; D uncertain. What was sequenced was PBMCs. This chain's CDR3 is CASSVGAQRNTGELFF. CDR3 in DNA: TGTGCCAGCAGCGTGGGCGCCCAACGAAACACCGGGGAGCTGTTTTTT.